The 3 T cell receptor beta chains below were found in one sample sequenced in a study of T cells in Graves' hyperthyroidism and ophthalmopathy. Amplification of TCR beta CDR3 regions was performed using RNA transcripts as template. RT-PCR in the first round (using the HTBI primer set) targeted the TCR CDR3. TCRdb redid the calling of the multiplex PCR reads with MiXCR, one entry per CDR3 protein. The table lists roughly 840,000 distinct CDR3 sequences, more than 30% of them singletons, with around 9.3% in the top ten. Material: blood. These receptors all come from a man between 18 and 29 years old with Graves' hyperthyroidism.

This clonotype has a count of ten or more. The chain combines TRBV30 with TRBJ1-1; D is unresolved. The CDR3 length is 12 residues. Trimming took off 4 bases at V and 3 bases at J, with 9 bases between the two ends. Looked up from germline, CDR1 is GTSNPN and CDR2 is SVGIG (reference sequence). The CDR3 DNA is TGTGCCTGGAACACTCCTTACACTGAAGCTTTCTTT. It yields the protein CAWNTPYTEAFF.

This clonotype appeared a few times. The chain combines TRBV5-1 with TRBJ1-1, with a possible D match to TRBD1 (6 bases). The CDR3 contains 15 residues. Looked up from germline, CDR1 is SGHRS and CDR2 is YFSETQ. V was pared by 0 bases and J by 6 bases, with 15 bases between. The CDR3 DNA sequence: TGCGCCAGCAGCTTGGAGGGGGGGGCGACGGCTGAAGCTTTCTTT. It encodes CASSLEGGATAEAFF.

The rearrangement joins TRBV10-3 to TRBJ1-4; the D gene is possibly TRBD1 (6 bases). The germline V gene has CDR1 ENHRY and CDR2 SYGVKD. V lost 8 bases to trimming and J lost 8 bases, with 18 bases between them. The CDR3 has 14 residues. The CDR3 region is CAIRGHSGREKLFF. The CDR3 DNA reads as TGTGCCATCCGGGGGCATTCAGGACGGGAAAAACTGTTTTTT.